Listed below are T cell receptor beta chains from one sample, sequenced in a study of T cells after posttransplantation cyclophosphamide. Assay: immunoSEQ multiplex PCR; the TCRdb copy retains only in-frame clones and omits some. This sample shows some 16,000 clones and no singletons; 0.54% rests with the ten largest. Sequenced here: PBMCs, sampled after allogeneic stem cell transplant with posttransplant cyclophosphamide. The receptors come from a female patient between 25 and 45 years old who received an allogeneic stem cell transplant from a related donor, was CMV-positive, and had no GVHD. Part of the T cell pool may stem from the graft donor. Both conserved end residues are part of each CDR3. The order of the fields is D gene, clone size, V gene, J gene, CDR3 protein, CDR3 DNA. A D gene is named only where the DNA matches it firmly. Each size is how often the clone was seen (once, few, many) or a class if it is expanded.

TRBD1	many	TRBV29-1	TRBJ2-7	CSVTGTVTYEQYF	TGCAGCGTTACCGGGACAGTTACCTACGAGCAGTACTTC
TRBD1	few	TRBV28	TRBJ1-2	CASSLTSGGVDGYTF	TGTGCCAGCAGCCTAACTTCAGGGGGCGTAGATGGCTACACCTTC
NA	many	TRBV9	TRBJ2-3	CASSPIGSTDTQYF	TGTGCCAGCAGCCCAATCGGGAGCACAGATACGCAGTATTTT
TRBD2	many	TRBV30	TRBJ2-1	CAWSVRPRGEGEQFF	TGTGCCTGGAGTGTACGGCCAAGAGGGGAGGGTGAGCAGTTCTTC
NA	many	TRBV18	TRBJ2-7	CASSPLAGSNEQYF	TGTGCCAGCTCACCACTAGCTGGCTCGAACGAGCAGTACTTC
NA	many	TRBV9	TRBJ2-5	CASSVSEGTQYF	TGTGCCAGCAGCGTTTCGGAGGGGACCCAGTACTTC
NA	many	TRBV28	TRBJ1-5	CASQDRLNHQPQHF	TGTGCCAGCCAAGACAGGCTCAATCATCAGCCCCAGCATTTT
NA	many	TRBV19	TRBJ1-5	CASTRTTPNQPQHF	TGTGCCAGTACCCGGACAACCCCCAATCAGCCCCAGCATTTT
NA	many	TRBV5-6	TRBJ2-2	CASSFSAQVNTGELFF	TGTGCCAGCAGCTTTTCGGCACAGGTGAACACCGGGGAGCTGTTTTTT
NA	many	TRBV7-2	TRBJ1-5	CASSLTSSNQPQHF	TGTGCCAGCAGCCTGACTAGTAGCAATCAGCCCCAGCATTTT
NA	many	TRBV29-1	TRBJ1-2	CSVEAGANYGYTF	TGCAGCGTTGAGGCGGGGGCGAACTATGGCTACACCTTC
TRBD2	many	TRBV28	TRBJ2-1	CASSQGTSGRNIDEQFF	TGTGCCAGCAGTCAAGGGACTAGCGGGAGGAATATCGATGAGCAGTTCTTC
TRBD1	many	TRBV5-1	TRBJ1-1	CASSSDRGETEAFF	TGCGCCAGCAGCTCCGACAGGGGAGAAACTGAAGCTTTCTTT
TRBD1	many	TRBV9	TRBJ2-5	CASSVGITGGVQETQYF	TGTGCCAGCAGCGTAGGTATCACAGGGGGCGTTCAAGAGACCCAGTACTTC
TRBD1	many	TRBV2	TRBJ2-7	CASAKDRVPYEQYF	TGTGCCAGCGCAAAGGACAGGGTACCCTACGAGCAGTACTTC
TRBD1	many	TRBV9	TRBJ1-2	CASSALQGSYGYTF	TGTGCCAGCAGCGCACTACAGGGGAGCTATGGCTACACCTTC
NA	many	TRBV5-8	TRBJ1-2	CASSQGYEGYTF	TGTGCCAGCAGCCAGGGGTATGAAGGCTACACCTTC
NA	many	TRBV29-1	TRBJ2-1	CSVEIRFSYNEQFF	TGCAGCGTTGAGATTAGATTCTCCTACAATGAGCAGTTCTTC
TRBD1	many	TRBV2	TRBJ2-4	CASLKRTGGVYIQYF	TGTGCCAGCCTGAAAAGGACAGGGGGGGTGTACATTCAGTACTTC
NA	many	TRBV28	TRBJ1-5	CASSLLWGQGSNQPQHF	TGTGCCAGCAGCCTTCTCTGGGGGCAGGGTAGCAATCAGCCCCAGCATTTT
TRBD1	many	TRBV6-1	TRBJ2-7	CASSEVGKGLRDRGHEQYF	TGTGCCAGCAGTGAAGTCGGAAAGGGGCTTCGGGACAGGGGCCACGAGCAGTACTTC
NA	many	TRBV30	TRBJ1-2	CALEGDIGDGYTF	TGTGCATTGGAAGGAGATATTGGAGATGGCTACACCTTC
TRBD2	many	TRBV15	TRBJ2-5	CATSRDRSGLAGRETQYF	TGTGCCACCAGCAGAGATCGATCGGGACTAGCGGGACGAGAGACCCAGTACTTC
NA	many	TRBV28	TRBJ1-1	CASSLLRTEAFF	TGTGCCAGCAGTCTATTGCGGACTGAAGCTTTCTTT
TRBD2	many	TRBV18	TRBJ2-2	CASSPRGGTSTGELFF	TGTGCCAGCTCACCCCGGGGAGGGACTTCCACCGGGGAGCTGTTTTTT
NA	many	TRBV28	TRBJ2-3	CASSFLNTQYF	TGTGCCAGCAGTTTCTTAAATACGCAGTATTTT
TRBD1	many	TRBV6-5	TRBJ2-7	CASSLAGTGDYEQYF	TGTGCCAGCAGTCTTGCCGGGACAGGGGACTACGAGCAGTACTTC
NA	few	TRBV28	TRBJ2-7	CASSGRGSRDYEQYF	TGTGCCAGCAGTGGAAGGGGCAGCAGGGACTACGAGCAGTACTTC
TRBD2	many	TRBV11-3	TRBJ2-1	CASSREEGEQFF	TGTGCCAGCAGCCGGGAGGAAGGGGAGCAGTTCTTC
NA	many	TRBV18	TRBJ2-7	CASSPNLSAHEQYF	TGTGCCAGCTCACCTAACCTATCCGCCCACGAGCAGTACTTC
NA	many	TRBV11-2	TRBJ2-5	CASSPGGQTQYF	TGTGCCAGCAGCCCCGGTGGGCAGACCCAGTACTTC
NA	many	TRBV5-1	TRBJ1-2	CASSGGTANYGYTF	TGCGCCAGCAGCGGCGGGACCGCTAACTATGGCTACACCTTC
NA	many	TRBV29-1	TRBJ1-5	CSVGPGVDQPQHF	TGCAGCGTTGGGCCAGGGGTAGATCAGCCCCAGCATTTT
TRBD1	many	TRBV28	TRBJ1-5	CASIPGQGDQPQHF	TGTGCCAGCATCCCGGGACAGGGCGATCAGCCCCAGCATTTT